What follows are 31 T cell receptor beta chains derived from one specimen sequenced in a study of T cell responses to AZD1222 COVID-19 vaccine. Sequenced by immunoSEQ multiplex PCR; TCRdb stores in-frame clones only, minus some. The sample includes around 140,000 clones, 85% to 95% of them seen just once. The source was peripheral blood, collected on day 0 of AZD1222 vaccination. These receptors all come from an adult in good health.

The V and J genes are TRBV19 and TRBJ2-1; D might be TRBD2 (7 bases). The length of the CDR3 is 15 residues. CDR1 LNHDA and CDR2 SQIVND come from the germline V gene (reference sequence). V was cut by 8 bases and J by 4 bases, with 18 bases left in between. This CDR3 reads CASGVWGGPYNEQFF. Here the CDR3 DNA reads TGTGCCAGTGGGGTCTGGGGGGGGCCTTACAATGAGCAGTTCTTC.

The J gene is TRBJ1-5, the V gene TRBV30; tentatively, D is TRBD1 (5 bases). Trimming removed 0 bases at V and 7 bases at J, with 22 bases between. CDR1 and CDR2 (germline): GTSNPN, SVGIG (reference sequence). The CDR3 covers 17 residues. CDR3 protein: CAWSVQFRAASWQPQHF. The DNA of the CDR3 is TGTGCCTGGAGTGTACAGTTCAGGGCTGCGTCGTGGCAGCCCCAGCATTTT.

The CDR3 loop is CASSDEGRADNEQFF. DNA of the CDR3: TGTGCCAGCAGCGATGAAGGGAGGGCGGACAATGAGCAGTTCTTC. The J gene is TRBJ2-1, the V gene TRBV9; 7 bases are a match to TRBD2. The germline V gene has CDR1 SGDLS and CDR2 YYNGEE. The CDR3 runs to 15 residues. Losses at the gene ends were 3 bases for V and 5 bases for J; bases not matched to a gene: 8.

The genes are TRBV11-3 and TRBJ2-2; D remains ambiguous. CDR1 is SGHNT and CDR2 is YENEEA in the germline V gene. This CDR3 has 12 residues. V shed 5 bases and J shed 3 bases, with 4 bases lying between them. The CDR3 DNA reads TGTGCCAGCAGCCCTTACACCGGGGAGCTGTTTTTT. As protein: CASSPYTGELFF.

This chain links TRBV4-1 with TRBJ2-7; 7 bases are shared with TRBD1. The length of the CDR3 is 16 residues. V shed 4 bases, J shed 2 bases, and the junction held 11 bases outside the gene matches. Germline lookup yields CDR1 MGHRA and CDR2 YSYEKL. CDR3 in amino acids: CASSRTRDSRTYEQYF. CDR3 bases: TGCGCCAGCAGCCGCACAAGGGACAGCCGGACCTACGAGCAGTACTTC.

The CDR3 spells CASSQGGVGYEQYF. The CDR3 nucleotides are TGTGCCAGCAGCCAAGGAGGGGTGGGCTACGAGCAGTACTTC. This rearrangement joins TRBV3-1 (or the pseudogene TRBV3-2) to TRBJ2-7, with D perhaps being TRBD1 or TRBD2 (5 bases each). Trimming removed 1 base from V and 3 bases from J, with 10 bases in between. This CDR3 comprises 14 residues. Germline CDR1 LGHDT, CDR2 YNNKEL (reference sequence).

The chain carries TRBV2 and TRBJ1-1; the D gene is possibly TRBD1 (5 bases). In germline, CDR1 is SNHLY, CDR2 FYNNEI. The germline V and J ends were trimmed by 8 bases and 2 bases, with 9 bases remaining between them. The CDR3 consists of 12 residues. The CDR3 region is CASQDSNTEAFF. The CDR3 DNA sequence: TGTGCCAGCCAAGACAGTAACACTGAAGCTTTCTTT.

The rearrangement links TRBV4-1 to TRBJ1-1; D gene uncertain. The V end was cut by 4 bases, the J end by 3 bases, with 12 bases between. This CDR3 has 14 residues. Per germline, CDR1 MGHRA and CDR2 YSYEKL. In DNA form, the CDR3 reads TGCGCCAGCAGCCCTCGAGCGATGGACACTGAAGCTTTCTTT. This encodes CASSPRAMDTEAFF.

The chain is built from TRBV29-1 and TRBJ1-3; TRBD1 is a possible D gene (5 bases). V shed 3 bases and J shed 0 bases, with 12 bases lying between them. The CDR3 runs to 15 residues. Germline V CDR1 and CDR2: SQVTM, ANQGSEA. The chain's CDR3 is CSVEYWGYSGNTIYF. Here the CDR3 DNA reads TGCAGCGTTGAGTATTGGGGGTACTCTGGAAACACCATATATTTT.

The V gene is TRBV7-9, the J gene TRBJ1-1; TRBD1 matches at 8 bases. Germline lookup yields CDR1 SEHNR and CDR2 FQNEAQ (reference sequence). CDR3 size: 15 residues. Trimming at V came to 5 bases and at J to 7 bases, leaving 12 bases not matched to a gene. CDR3 loop: CASSLVQGAPGEAFF. Written as DNA, the CDR3 is TGTGCCAGCAGCCTGGTGCAGGGGGCGCCGGGTGAAGCTTTCTTT.

The chain recombines TRBV4-1 with TRBJ1-2, with 8 bases lining up with TRBD1. With 3 bases clipped from V and 4 bases from J, the junction kept 7 bases outside the gene matches. This CDR3 is 15 amino acids long. Per the germline V gene, CDR1 is MGHRA and CDR2 is YSYEKL. This CDR3 is CASSQTPQGAYGYTF. The CDR3 region has the DNA TGCGCCAGCAGCCAGACTCCTCAGGGGGCCTATGGCTACACCTTC.

The chain has TRBV5-6 and TRBJ1-3; no clear D gene. Germline values: CDR1 SGHDT, CDR2 YYEEEE. The CDR3 runs to 15 residues. Trimming shortened V by 4 bases and J by 0 bases, and 11 bases separated the two germline ends. CDR3 in amino acids: CASSLGRHSGNTIYF. Written as DNA, the CDR3 is TGTGCCAGCAGCCTTGGACGGCACTCTGGAAACACCATATATTTT.

This chain links TRBV5-1 with TRBJ1-1; D is undetermined. The V end lost 6 bases, the J end lost 7 bases, and 16 bases lay between the germline ends. CDR3 size: 13 residues. Per germline, CDR1 SGHRS and CDR2 YFSETQ. CDR3 sequence: CASTLAGRSEAFF. The DNA of the CDR3 is TGCGCCAGCACTTTAGCGGGTAGAAGTGAAGCTTTCTTT.

The chain carries TRBV7-9 and TRBJ1-3; D gene uncertain. The germline V and J ends were trimmed by 5 bases and 5 bases, with 16 bases remaining between them. Germline V lookup: CDR1 SEHNR, CDR2 FQNEAQ (reference sequence). The CDR3 loop spans 15 amino acids. This chain's CDR3 is CASSPLFLGRNTIYF. The CDR3 DNA sequence: TGTGCCAGCAGCCCACTTTTTTTGGGTCGAAACACCATATATTTT.

The V and J genes are TRBV7-9 and TRBJ2-6; no clear D gene. Trimming stripped 4 bases from V and 0 bases from J, with 1 base between. The CDR3 consists of 13 residues. Germline values: CDR1 SEHNR, CDR2 FQNEAQ (reference sequence). The CDR3 nucleotides read TGTGCCAGCAGCTACTCTGGGGCCAACGTCCTGACTTTC. Translation: CASSYSGANVLTF.

J is TRBJ1-1 and V is TRBV12-3 or TRBV12-4; unclear D gene. This CDR3 has 13 amino acids. V was trimmed by 5 bases and J by 0 bases, leaving 7 bases between them. The CDR3 DNA is TGTGCCAGCAGTCGATGGATGAACACTGAAGCTTTCTTT. This codes for CASSRWMNTEAFF.

The chain is built from TRBV18 and TRBJ2-7; 7 bases align to TRBD2. V trimming: 4 bases; J trimming: 4 bases; junction bases outside the gene matches: 4. Germline CDR1 is KGHSH and CDR2 is LQKENI. CDR3 length: 13 amino acids. CDR3 region: CASSQNGGYEQYF. CDR3 nucleotide sequence: TGTGCCAGCTCACAGAACGGGGGGTACGAGCAGTACTTC.

The chain combines TRBV19 with TRBJ1-5; D unclear. Germline V gene lookup returns CDR1 LNHDA and CDR2 SQIVND (reference sequence). This CDR3 spans 12 amino acids. V lost 5 bases, J lost 16 bases, and 18 bases lay in between. CDR3 sequence: CASSSNGPRSHF. CDR3 sequence (DNA): TGTGCCAGTAGTTCCAACGGACCCCGCAGTCATTTT. Filled out from reference TRBV19 and TRBJ1-5, the complete variable domain reads DGGITQSPKYLFRKEGQNVTLSCEQNLNHDAMYWYRQDPGQGLRLIYYSQIVNDFQKGDIAEGYSVSREKKESFPLTVTSAQKNPTAFYLCASSSNGPRSHFGDGTRLSIL.

V is TRBV18 and J is TRBJ2-5, with D perhaps matching TRBD2 (6 bases). CDR3 length: 15 amino acids. V lost 2 bases to trimming and J lost 0 bases, with 10 bases between them. Germline CDR1 is KGHSH and CDR2 is LQKENI. The CDR3 loop reads CASSPAGTYQETQYF. DNA of the CDR3: TGTGCCAGCTCACCAGCGGGGACTTACCAAGAGACCCAGTACTTC.

The chain is built from TRBV28 and TRBJ1-5; 10 nucleotides align to TRBD1. The CDR3 contains 15 residues. The V gene end was trimmed by 11 bases and the J gene end by 1 base; junction bases not matched to a gene: 8. The V gene's germline CDR1 is MDHEN and CDR2 SYDVKM. CDR3 loop: CAYQTGQGSNQPQHF. In DNA form, the CDR3 reads TGTGCCTACCAAACGGGACAGGGGAGCAATCAGCCCCAGCATTTT.

This chain connects TRBV7-9 to TRBJ2-3, with TRBD2 matching over 9 bases. The germline V gene encodes CDR1 SEHNR and CDR2 FQNEAQ (reference sequence). The trim removed 3 bases at V and 1 base at J, leaving 11 bases unmatched. The length of the CDR3 is 18 residues. The CDR3 sequence is CASSFNRGGAGGTDTQYF. The CDR3 DNA follows: TGTGCCAGCAGCTTTAACCGCGGGGGGGCCGGGGGCACAGATACGCAGTATTTT.

The J gene is TRBJ1-6, the V gene TRBV3-1 (or the pseudogene TRBV3-2); the D gene is possibly TRBD1 (5 bases). The length of the CDR3 is 15 residues. The V gene lost 3 bases and the J gene lost 7 bases, with 13 bases spanning the gap. Germline CDR1 and CDR2: LGHDT and YNNKEL (reference sequence). This CDR3 reads CASSHGTGGNSPLHF. The CDR3 DNA follows: TGTGCCAGCAGCCATGGGACTGGTGGGAATTCACCCCTCCACTTT.

The chain joins TRBV5-8 to TRBJ1-3, with D hard to call. Germline CDR1 SGHTS, CDR2 YDEGEE. V was trimmed by 0 bases and J by 0 bases, leaving 4 bases between them. This CDR3 region has 14 residues. The chain's CDR3 is CASSLGRSGNTIYF. In DNA form, the CDR3 reads TGTGCCAGCAGCTTGGGGCGCTCTGGAAACACCATATATTTT.

This chain connects TRBV7-9 to TRBJ1-1; D is uncertain. Germline V gene lookup returns CDR1 SEHNR and CDR2 FQNEAQ (reference sequence). The V and J ends lost 5 bases and 3 bases respectively, with 4 bases between them. CDR3 length equals 11 residues. The CDR3 DNA follows: TGTGCCAGCAGCGCGGACACTGAAGCTTTCTTT. Encoded protein: CASSADTEAFF.

The rearrangement uses TRBV7-9 and TRBJ1-3, with a possible D match to TRBD1 (5 bases). Germline V gene sequence: CDR1 SEHNR, CDR2 FQNEAQ (reference sequence). CDR3 length: 15 residues. Trimming shortened V by 2 bases and J by 2 bases, and 10 bases separated the two germline ends. DNA of the CDR3: TGTGCCAGCAGCTTACGGGGGGGACCTGGAAACACCATATATTTT. This translates into CASSLRGGPGNTIYF.

V is TRBV28 and J is TRBJ2-1, with 9 bases lining up with TRBD1. Germline V lookup: CDR1 MDHEN, CDR2 SYDVKM. There are 15 residues in the CDR3. J was trimmed by 6 bases and V by 0 bases; bases with no gene match: 3. This CDR3 reads CASSLWTGGPNEQFF. The CDR3 coding sequence is TGTGCCAGCAGTTTATGGACAGGGGGGCCCAATGAGCAGTTCTTC.

The V call is TRBV6-5, the J call TRBJ1-1, with 8 bases lining up with TRBD1. V trimming: 10 bases; J trimming: 1 base; junction bases outside the gene matches: 11. The germline V gene encodes CDR1 MNHEY and CDR2 SVGAGI. The CDR3 loop spans 15 amino acids. The CDR3 region is CATRWTGRANTEAFF. The CDR3 DNA reads TGTGCCACCCGATGGACAGGGAGGGCGAACACTGAAGCTTTCTTT.

In this sample, this clone turned up once. The genes are TRBV2 and TRBJ1-2; D gene unclear. The V end lost 7 bases, the J end lost 5 bases, and 11 bases lay between the germline ends. Germline V CDR1 and CDR2: SNHLY, FYNNEI. This CDR3 has 12 residues. This CDR3 reads CASIGEVYGYTF. The CDR3 DNA reads TGTGCCAGCATAGGTGAAGTTTATGGCTACACCTTC.

This chain links TRBV27 with TRBJ2-2; D is ambiguous. CDR1 MNHEY and CDR2 SMNVEV come from the germline V gene (reference sequence). With 3 bases removed from V and 7 bases from J, the gap between germline ends came to 3 bases. CDR3 length: 11 amino acids. Written as DNA, the CDR3 is TGTGCCAGCAGTTTTTTCGGGGAGCTGTTTTTT. As protein: CASSFFGELFF.

In this sample, this clone turned up once. The gene calls are TRBV16 and TRBJ1-2, with D perhaps TRBD1 (6 bases). This CDR3 contains 14 residues. CDR1 is KGHSY and CDR2 is FQNENV in the germline V gene. V lost 7 bases, J lost 2 bases, and 14 bases lay in between. CDR3 amino acids: CASKLGAMNYGYTF. DNA of the CDR3: TGTGCCAGCAAGTTGGGGGCGATGAACTATGGCTACACCTTC.

This sequence joins TRBV6-1 and TRBJ1-5; TRBD1 might be the D (6 bases). The CDR3 loop spans 15 amino acids. In germline, CDR1 is MNHNS, CDR2 SASEGT. The ends were cut back, 3 bases at V and 4 bases at J, with 13 bases in the middle. The CDR3 coding sequence is TGTGCCAGCAGTGACCAGGGGCGTAAAAATCAGCCCCAGCATTTT. It translates to CASSDQGRKNQPQHF.